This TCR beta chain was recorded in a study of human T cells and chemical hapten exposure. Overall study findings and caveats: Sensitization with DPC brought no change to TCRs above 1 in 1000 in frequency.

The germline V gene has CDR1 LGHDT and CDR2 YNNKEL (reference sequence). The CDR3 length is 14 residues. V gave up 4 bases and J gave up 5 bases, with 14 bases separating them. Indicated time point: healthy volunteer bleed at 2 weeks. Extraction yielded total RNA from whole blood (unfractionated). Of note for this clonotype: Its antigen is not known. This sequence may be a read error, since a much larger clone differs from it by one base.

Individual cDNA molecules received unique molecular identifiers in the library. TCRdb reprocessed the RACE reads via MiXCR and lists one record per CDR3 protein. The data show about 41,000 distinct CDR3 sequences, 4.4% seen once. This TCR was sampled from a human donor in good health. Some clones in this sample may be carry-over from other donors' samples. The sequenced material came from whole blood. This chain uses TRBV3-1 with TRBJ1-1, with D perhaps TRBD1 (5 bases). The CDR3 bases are TGTGCCAGCAGCCGGGTGTCAGGGCAGACTGAAGCTTTCTTT. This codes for CASSRVSGQTEAFF.